These 31 T cell receptor beta chains originate from one sample sequenced in a study of blood T cells in healthy people across ages. It was with a sample-barcoded 5' primer and a J-beta primer mix that a second PCR of roughly 7 to 12 cycles was run. TCRdb reanalysed the 5' RACE reads using MiXCR and keeps one entry per CDR3 protein. The data contain approximately 1.5 million distinct CDR3 sequences, 34% of them singletons. Sample: blood. The receptors were gathered from a woman between 25 and 40 years old in good health.

V and J are TRBV3-1 and TRBJ2-3, with D perhaps being TRBD1 or TRBD2 (5 bases each). V lost 8 bases to trimming and J lost 10 bases, with 19 bases between them. The CDR3 runs 13 residues. Germline CDR1 and CDR2: LGHDT and YNNKEL (reference sequence). This CDR3 reads CASSPGPEDAQYF. In DNA, the CDR3 is TGTGCCAGCTCTCCGGGGCCCGAGGATGCGCAGTATTTT.

There are a few counts of this clonotype. This chain links TRBV6-5 with TRBJ2-3; D perhaps matches TRBD1 (6 bases). The CDR3 is 14 residues long. Germline V gene sequence: CDR1 MNHEY, CDR2 SVGAGI. The V end was cut by 7 bases, the J end by 2 bases, with 13 bases between. For the CDR3, the DNA is TGTGCCAGCAAAAGAGGACAGACCACAGATACGCAGTATTTT. Translating gives CASKRGQTTDTQYF.

This clonotype was observed a handful of times. J is TRBJ2-5 and V is TRBV27; 10 bases map to TRBD1. This CDR3 is built from 15 residues. The V and J ends lost 4 bases and 7 bases, in that order; junction bases with no gene match: 9. Germline CDR1 MNHEY, CDR2 SMNVEV (reference sequence). In DNA form, the CDR3 reads TGTGCCAGCAGTTCTATGACAGGGGGCGCCGGGACCCAGTACTTC. This translates into CASSSMTGGAGTQYF.

The V and J genes are TRBV20-1 and TRBJ2-5; D remains unclear. The CDR3 has 14 residues. Germline CDR1 reads DFQATT; CDR2 reads SNEGSKA (reference sequence). V was pared by 0 bases and J by 0 bases, with 8 bases between. CDR3 amino acids: CSARDFGDQETQYF. The CDR3 DNA is TGCAGTGCTAGAGATTTTGGAGACCAAGAGACCCAGTACTTC.

The CDR3 bases are TGTGCCACCAGTGATCCTACGGGAGTCTCCTACAATGAGCAGTTCTTC. Translating it yields CATSDPTGVSYNEQFF. This chain connects TRBV24-1 to TRBJ2-1; TRBD2 is a possible D gene (6 bases). CDR1 and CDR2 from the germline V gene are KGHDR and SFDVKD. The CDR3 runs to 16 residues. Between the trimmed V and J ends, which lost 3 bases and 0 bases, there was a span of 11 bases.

In this sample, this clonotype turned up a few times. CDR3 DNA sequence: TGTGCCAGCAGCAAAGGGGGGTTCTTC. As protein: CASSKGGFF. The chain has TRBV21-1 and TRBJ2-1. TRBV21-1 is deemed a pseudogene. This CDR3 is built from 9 residues.

The chain combines TRBV27 with TRBJ2-1; D might be TRBD1 (5 bases). This CDR3 comprises 16 residues. Trimming left V 4 bases short and J 5 bases short, with 18 bases between. The germline CDR1 and CDR2 sequences are MNHEY and SMNVEV (reference sequence). DNA of the CDR3: TGTGCCAGCAGTTCCTCCGACAGTCGAACACACAATGAGCAGTTCTTC. Its translation: CASSSSDSRTHNEQFF.

This clonotype was observed a few times. This chain joins TRBV28 and TRBJ2-7, with a possible D match to TRBD2 (8 bases). V was cut by 6 bases and J by 4 bases, with 28 bases left in between. The length of the CDR3 is 18 residues. The germline V gene has CDR1 MDHEN and CDR2 SYDVKM. This CDR3 is CASSHSGTALAGPYEQYF. In DNA form, the CDR3 reads TGTGCCAGCAGCCACTCCGGGACAGCCCTAGCGGGCCCGTACGAGCAGTACTTC.

The table lists this clonotype with a few counts. The CDR3 DNA sequence: TGTGCCAGCAGATCCCCAAGAGGACAGGGGGTGCATACTGAAGCTTTCTTT. Its protein is CASRSPRGQGVHTEAFF. The J gene is TRBJ1-1, the V gene TRBV28; 10 nucleotides line up with TRBD1. CDR3 length: 17 residues. Per germline, CDR1 MDHEN and CDR2 SYDVKM. The trim removed 6 bases at V and 5 bases at J, leaving 15 bases unmatched. The full variable domain, its missing parts supplied by reference TRBV28 and TRBJ1-1, is DVKVTQSSRYLVKRTGEKVFLECVQDMDHENMFWYRQDPGLGLRLIYFSYDVKMKEKGDIPEGYSVSREKKERFSLILESASTNQTSMYLCASRSPRGQGVHTEAFFGQGTRLTVV.

This rearrangement joins TRBV2 to TRBJ2-4; tentative D call: TRBD1 (5 bases). The assigned J gene may be wrong: the sequence end matches TRBJ2-7 better. CDR1 and CDR2 (germline): SNHLY, FYNNEI. CDR3 length: 14 residues. CDR3 nucleotide sequence: TGTGCCAGCAGAGACAGCAGCCTGATTTACGAGCAGTACTTC. As protein: CASRDSSLIYEQYF.

The chain joins TRBV3-1 to TRBJ2-1; D call uncertain. Germline CDR1 LGHDT, CDR2 YNNKEL (reference sequence). The CDR3 runs to 12 residues. Trimming removed 2 bases from V and 10 bases from J, with 9 bases in between. CDR3 nucleotides: TGTGCCAGCAGCCAAATAGTACGCGAGCAGTTCTTC. Translation gives CASSQIVREQFF.

The chain uses TRBV24-1 and TRBJ2-1; 8 nucleotides line up with TRBD1. This CDR3 comprises 17 residues. V lost 3 bases and J lost 4; bases outside the gene matches: 10. Germline V gene lookup returns CDR1 KGHDR and CDR2 SFDVKD. In DNA form, the CDR3 reads TGTGCCACCAGTGATCGGGGCCGGGACAGGAGATACAATGAGCAGTTCTTC. This translates into CATSDRGRDRRYNEQFF.

The CDR3 sequence is CASRPRLAAYNEQFF. Here the CDR3 DNA reads TGTGCCAGCAGACCGAGACTAGCGGCCTACAATGAGCAGTTCTTC. J is TRBJ2-1 and V is TRBV27; TRBD2 agrees at 9 bases. CDR3 length: 15 residues. Losses at the gene ends were 6 bases for V and 2 bases for J; bases not matched to a gene: 5. Germline CDR1 MNHEY, CDR2 SMNVEV (reference sequence).

V gene TRBV3-1 combines with J gene TRBJ2-1; D might be TRBD1 (6 bases). Germline CDR1 reads LGHDT; CDR2 reads YNNKEL (reference sequence). The CDR3 sequence is 13 residues long. V was trimmed by 4 bases and J by 9 bases, leaving 13 bases between them. The CDR3 sequence: CASSRGPGSEQFF. For the CDR3, the DNA is TGTGCCAGCAGCCGGGGGCCGGGAAGTGAGCAGTTCTTC.

The chain uses TRBV30 and TRBJ2-5; TRBD2 aligns across 14 bases. Germline V lookup: CDR1 GTSNPN, CDR2 SVGIG (reference sequence). This CDR3 region has 17 residues. The V segment lost 0 bases and the J segment 5 bases; nucleotides outside the gene matches: 8. The CDR3 sequence is CAWSVDGTSGGRETQYF. In nucleotides, the CDR3 is TGTGCCTGGAGTGTTGATGGGACTAGCGGGGGTCGGGAGACCCAGTACTTC.

On this clonotype: Germline and junction disagree at one end, which may indicate a read error. The chain joins TRBV7-6 to TRBJ2-1; 10 bases align to TRBD2. The CDR3 consists of 18 residues. Germline loops: CDR1 SGHVS, CDR2 FNYEAQ. CDR3 amino acids: CANSPRASGGDSYDEQFF. The CDR3 coding sequence is TGTGCCAACAGCCCCAGGGCTAGCGGGGGCGATTCCTACGATGAGCAGTTCTTC.

The rearrangement links TRBV5-1 to TRBJ1-1, with D possibly TRBD1 on 6 matching bases. This CDR3 contains 15 residues. Deletions cut 3 bases from V and 4 bases from J, with 16 bases between. The germline CDR1 and CDR2 sequences are SGHRS and YFSETQ. The CDR3 here is CASSYGQTEGTEAFF. The DNA for the CDR3 is TGCGCCAGCAGCTATGGACAGACAGAGGGCACTGAAGCTTTCTTT.

In this sample, this clonotype turned up a few times. The chain recombines TRBV7-6 with TRBJ2-1; D gene uncertain. The V end was cut by 1 base, the J end by 0 bases, with 10 bases between. The V gene's germline CDR1 is SGHVS and CDR2 FNYEAQ. The CDR3 loop spans 16 amino acids. In DNA, the CDR3 is TGTGCCAGCAGCTTAGGGACCAAGAACTCCTACAATGAGCAGTTCTTC. Protein product: CASSLGTKNSYNEQFF.

This clonotype was seen only a few times. The chain carries TRBV6-5 and TRBJ1-1; possible D gene TRBD1, 6 bases. Trimming removed 4 bases at V and 3 bases at J, with 18 bases between. The V gene's germline CDR1 is MNHEY and CDR2 SVGAGI. CDR3 size: 16 residues. CDR3 sequence: CASSWEDSTRHTEAFF. The CDR3 bases are TGTGCCAGCAGTTGGGAGGACAGCACTAGGCACACTGAAGCTTTCTTT.

This clonotype was counted a few times. The chain joins TRBV7-9 to TRBJ2-7, with a weak D call TRBD2 (5 bases). The germline gives CDR1 SEHNR, CDR2 FQNEAQ (reference sequence). This CDR3 is 13 amino acids long. Trimming pared 5 bases from V and 0 bases from J, leaving 8 bases between. The chain's CDR3 is CASSETNSYEQYF. DNA for the CDR3: TGTGCCAGCAGCGAGACTAACTCCTACGAGCAGTACTTC.

This clonotype was counted at least ten times. V and J are TRBV25-1 and TRBJ2-5, with D perhaps matching TRBD2 (5 bases). Germline CDR1 is MGHDK and CDR2 is SYGVNS. V was shortened by 7 bases and J by 5 bases, with 17 bases between the two germline ends. This CDR3 spans 14 amino acids. CDR3: CASTWLPGGETQYF. The CDR3 nucleotides read TGTGCCAGCACTTGGTTGCCGGGCGGGGAGACCCAGTACTTC.

The table lists this clonotype with many counts. This rearrangement joins TRBV7-2 to TRBJ2-7; D gene ambiguous. Germline assignment: CDR1 SGHTA and CDR2 FQGNSA. V was clipped by 3 bases and J by 6 bases, with 18 bases between them. The CDR3 sequence is 15 residues long. CDR3 sequence reads: CASSFSRGLASEQYF. The CDR3 bases are TGTGCCAGCAGCTTTTCGCGTGGTCTTGCTTCCGAGCAGTACTTC. The full variable domain, in which reference TRBV7-2 and TRBJ2-7 provide the parts outside the CDR3, is GAGVSQSPSNKVTEKGKDVELRCDPISGHTALYWYRQSLGQGLEFLIYFQGNSAPDKSGLPSDRFSAERTGGSVSTLTIQRTQQEDSAVYLCASSFSRGLASEQYFGPGTRLTVT.

This clonotype was recorded a few times. The chain is built from TRBV20-1 and TRBJ2-4; 16 bases agree with TRBD2. TRBJ2-7 matches the DNA end more closely, so the J call is doubtful. CDR3 length equals 16 residues. Germline CDR1 DFQATT, CDR2 SNEGSKA (reference sequence). The CDR3 sequence is CSARSGTSGRGYEQYF. For the CDR3, the DNA is TGCAGTGCTAGGTCCGGGACTAGCGGGAGGGGGTACGAGCAGTACTTC.

This clonotype was detected only a few times. The chain joins TRBV10-3 to TRBJ2-3, with D hard to call. In germline, CDR1 is ENHRY, CDR2 SYGVKD. This CDR3 region has 14 residues. V lost 1 base and J 0 bases, leaving 5 bases between the germline ends. The CDR3 spells CAISELGSTDTQYF. In DNA form, the CDR3 reads TGTGCCATCAGTGAGTTAGGTAGCACAGATACGCAGTATTTT.

This chain uses TRBV27 with TRBJ1-2; TRBD1 matches 7 bases. Germline V gives CDR1 MNHEY, CDR2 SMNVEV (reference sequence). The CDR3 consists of 15 residues. With V trimmed by 3 bases and J by 1 base, 5 bases remained unmatched. For the CDR3, the DNA is TGTGCCAGCAGTTTCCGTAGGGGGCTTAACTATGGCTACACCTTC. Protein: CASSFRRGLNYGYTF.

This clonotype was observed many times. One junction end does not reproduce the germline sequence, and a read error may be involved. The J gene is TRBJ2-1, the V gene TRBV13; 7 bases align to TRBD2. This CDR3 comprises 14 residues. Germline V lookup: CDR1 PRHDT, CDR2 FYEKMQ (reference sequence). The CDR3 DNA reads TGCGCCAGCAGCTTGGGCGGGAGAGGAAATGAGCAGTTCTTC. Protein sequence: CASSLGGRGNEQFF.

This clonotype was detected ten times or more. The rearrangement uses TRBV15 and TRBJ2-5, with TRBD2 matching 7 bases. The V gene's germline CDR1 is LNHNV and CDR2 YYDKDF (reference sequence). Germline trimming cut 0 bases from V and 5 bases from J; bases unmatched to any gene: 6. The CDR3 is 15 residues long. CDR3 DNA sequence: TGTGCCACCAGCAGAGAGGGACTATCGCGGGAGACCCAGTACTTC. The encoded protein is CATSREGLSRETQYF.

Comments on this clonotype: Since no conserved phenylalanine or tryptophan closes the CDR3, a read error is the likely cause. The chain combines TRBV3-1 with TRBJ2-7; 9 nucleotides match TRBD2. CDR1 LGHDT and CDR2 YNNKEL come from the germline V gene (reference sequence). Trimming at V came to 4 bases and at J to 1 base, leaving 8 bases not matched to a gene. There are 16 residues in the CDR3. The DNA for the CDR3 is TGTGCCAGCAGCCTTCGAGTGGGACTAGCTTCCTACGAGCAGTACTTA. Translation: CASSLRVGLASYEQYL.

This clonotype was seen a few times. This rearrangement joins TRBV3-1 to TRBJ2-1; TRBD1 matches at 7 bases. The CDR3 extends over 13 amino acids. Germline assignment: CDR1 LGHDT and CDR2 YNNKEL (reference sequence). J gave up 4 bases and V 10 bases, and 7 bases lay outside the gene matches. The CDR3 DNA sequence: TGTGCCACCTCAGGGGGATCGTACAATGAGCAGTTCTTC. This encodes CATSGGSYNEQFF.

About this clonotype itself: Possible read error: a much larger clone is one base away. V is TRBV20-1 and J is TRBJ2-4; D gene ambiguous. V was shortened by 2 bases and J by 15 bases, with 17 bases between the two germline ends. The CDR3 is 12 residues long. In germline, CDR1 is DFQATT, CDR2 SNEGSKA (reference sequence). CDR3 sequence: CSARTNAYERYF. The CDR3 DNA reads TGCAGTGCTAGAACAAATGCCTACGAGCGGTACTTC.

The rearrangement links TRBV7-6 to TRBJ2-4, with 10 bases that match TRBD2. CDR1 is SGHVS, CDR2 FNYEAQ, per germline. Trimming at V came to 5 bases and at J to 5 bases, leaving 6 bases not matched to a gene. The CDR3 contains 15 residues. CDR3 sequence (DNA): TGTGCCAGCAGCCCCTGGACTAGCGGTCAAAACATTCAGTACTTC. It translates to CASSPWTSGQNIQYF.